This TCR beta chain was observed in a study of blood T cell repertoires in COVID-19. The CDR3 contains 14 residues. Germline V lookup: CDR1 MDHEN, CDR2 SYDVKM. Trimming shortened V by 2 bases and J by 5 bases, and 9 bases separated the two germline ends. Two negative PCRs, clearance, or symptom resolution characterized the recovered Cohort 3 donors. Measured with immunoSEQ multiplex PCR; TCRdb has only the in-frame clones, and not every one. In the table there are around 430,000 clones, around nine tenths of which are singletons. This clonotype originated in a woman between 45 and 65 years old who had recovered from COVID-19. Sequencing was performed on PBMCs or T cells enriched from blood (not recorded which). The chain joins TRBV28 to TRBJ1-4; unclear D gene. In nucleotides, the CDR3 is TGTGCCAGCAGTTTAAACAGCCTCAATGAAAAACTGTTTTTT. Translation: CASSLNSLNEKLFF. Combining the CDR3 with reference TRBV28 and TRBJ1-4 gives the whole variable domain DVKVTQSSRYLVKRTGEKVFLECVQDMDHENMFWYRQDPGLGLRLIYFSYDVKMKEKGDIPEGYSVSREKKERFSLILESASTNQTSMYLCASSLNSLNEKLFFGSGTQLSVL.